This passage covers 8 T cell receptor beta chains from one sample sequenced in a study of tumor-infiltrating lymphocytes in primary liver carcinoma. Extraction also yielded germline DNA, while blood RNA was obtained from unsorted whole blood. A primer in the constant region served to generate TCR beta cDNA from 500 to 600 ng of total RNA. Employing slightly modified ARM-PCR, three nested multiplex PCR rounds were run, and these gave rise to the TCR beta libraries. Both of the initial two PCR rounds ran for about 9 cycles and employed TRBV1-TRBV30 forward primers alongside a C-beta reverse primer. TCRdb passed the multiplex PCR reads through MiXCR, listing each CDR3 protein once. This sample has about 310,000 distinct CDR3 sequences, with nearly 60% found just once. The sample consisted of peripheral blood. The receptors come from a woman between 25 and 40 years old with primary liver carcinoma and hepatitis B virus infection.

Turning to this clonotype: One end of the junction does not line up with germline, which may come from a read error. This chain connects TRBV24-1 to TRBJ2-3; D is ambiguous. This CDR3 spans 11 amino acids. Germline V gives CDR1 KGHDR, CDR2 SFDVKD. The CDR3 loop is CVTESADTQYF. DNA of the CDR3: TGTGTCACCGAATCCGCAGATACGCAGTATTTT.

This clonotype was counted between two and nine times. This chain links TRBV6-5 with TRBJ2-1, with 10 bases identical to TRBD2. Germline V lookup: CDR1 MNHEY, CDR2 SVGAGI. This CDR3 contains 16 residues. Trimming cost V 2 bases and J 7 bases; bases outside gene matches: 8. CDR3 in DNA: TGTGCCAGCAGTTACCGAGCGGGAGGGCCAGGGAATGAGCAGTTCTTC. Residues: CASSYRAGGPGNEQFF.

This clonotype was counted between two and nine times. The chain links TRBV12-3 or TRBV12-4 to TRBJ1-1; no definite D call. The CDR3 length is 14 residues. V lost 5 bases and J lost 1, with 11 bases in between. The CDR3 spells CASSPGRQNTEAFF. In nucleotides, the CDR3 is TGTGCCAGCAGTCCTGGACGCCAGAACACTGAAGCTTTCTTT.

This clonotype showed up many times. CDR3 nucleotide sequence: TGTGCCAGCAGTGAAACCGGGACCGAGTATGGCTACACCTTC. Residues: CASSETGTEYGYTF. V is TRBV12-3 or TRBV12-4 and J is TRBJ1-2; possibly TRBD1 for D (5 bases). The CDR3 consists of 14 residues. The V end was cut by 5 bases, the J end by 5 bases, with 15 bases between.

As to this clonotype: Relative to the germline gene, one junction end is altered; a read error may explain this. The chain has TRBV12-3 or TRBV12-4 and TRBJ2-3; no clear D. The CDR3 totals 12 residues. The CDR3 loop reads CASSLQLASFHF. The CDR3 coding sequence is TGTGCCAGCAGTTTGCAACTGGCAAGTTTTCATTTT.

With regard to this clonotype: The junction and the germline gene differ at one end; a read error may be behind it. The chain combines TRBV11-2 with TRBJ2-6; D is tentatively TRBD1 or TRBD2 (5 bases each). The length of the CDR3 is 16 residues. CDR1 is SGHAT, CDR2 FQNNGV, per germline. CDR3 residues: CAGSFTAARGANVLTF. The DNA of the CDR3 is TGTGCCGGCAGCTTCACAGCCGCGCGAGGGGCCAACGTCTTGACTTTC.

With respect to this clonotype: Germline and junction disagree at one end, which may indicate a read error. The V call is TRBV10-3, the J call TRBJ2-3; no definite D call. The V gene's germline CDR1 is ENHRY and CDR2 SYGVKD. The length of the CDR3 is 15 residues. CDR3: CAVSGRRGSTDTPYF. The CDR3 nucleotides read TGTGCCGTCAGTGGGCGGCGCGGTAGCACAGATACGCCGTATTTT.

This chain uses TRBV12-3 or TRBV12-4 with TRBJ2-1, with D tentatively TRBD2 (6 bases). This CDR3 region has 16 residues. The V gene lost 7 bases and the J gene lost 0 bases, with 16 bases spanning the gap. The CDR3 bases are TGTGCCAGCACCAAGGGCACCGGGAGCTCCTACAATGAGCAGTTCTTC. Its translation is CASTKGTGSSYNEQFF.